The 12 T cell receptor beta chains below come from one sample, sequenced in a study of blood T cell repertoires in COVID-19. The method was immunoSEQ multiplex PCR; TCRdb's version includes in-frame clones alone and lacks a portion of them. This repertoire shows about 250,000 clones, 85% to 90% found once; its top ten account for 1.5% to 2%. The sample was PBMCs or T cells enriched from blood (not recorded which). These receptor sequences come from a man aged 40-50 years who had recovered from COVID-19.

This chain links TRBV7-2 with TRBJ1-5, with 8 bases matching TRBD1. Per the germline V gene, CDR1 is SGHTA and CDR2 is FQGNSA. With 5 bases clipped from V and 3 bases from J, the junction kept 3 bases outside the gene matches. This CDR3 has 14 residues. Here the CDR3 reads CASSPGQVNQPQHF. CDR3 DNA sequence: TGTGCCAGCAGCCCGGGACAGGTCAATCAGCCCCAGCATTTT.

This chain's CDR3 is CAWSIGWSYKQFF. The DNA for the CDR3 is TGTGCCTGGAGCATAGGCTGGAGCTATAAGCAGTTCTTC. V usage is TRBV30 and J usage is TRBJ2-1; D gene ambiguous. CDR1 is GTSNPN and CDR2 is SVGIG in the germline V gene (reference sequence). The ends were cut back, 3 bases at V and 11 bases at J, with 17 bases in the middle. This CDR3 spans 13 amino acids.

This clone was seen only once. The rearrangement links TRBV13 to TRBJ1-1; possibly TRBD1 for D (6 bases). CDR1 and CDR2 from the germline V gene are PRHDT and FYEKMQ (reference sequence). V was shortened by 3 bases and J by 4 bases, with 15 bases between the two germline ends. The CDR3 has 15 residues. The CDR3: CASSFAEQTGTEAFF. The CDR3 nucleotides read TGTGCCAGCAGCTTCGCCGAACAGACAGGCACTGAAGCTTTCTTT.

This clone was observed once. The rearrangement joins TRBV2 to TRBJ2-3; 7 bases match TRBD1. Trimming removed 4 bases from V and 0 bases from J; junction bases left unmatched: 10. This CDR3 is 17 amino acids long. The germline CDR1 and CDR2 sequences are SNHLY and FYNNEI. The CDR3 loop is CASSAQVGQLSTDTQYF. The CDR3 DNA sequence: TGTGCCAGCAGTGCCCAGGTGGGACAGTTAAGCACAGATACGCAGTATTTT.

The V and J genes are TRBV10-3 and TRBJ2-5; D perhaps matches TRBD2 (5 bases). Trimming left V 3 bases short and J 1 base short, with 12 bases between. This CDR3 has 15 amino acids. Germline CDR1 ENHRY, CDR2 SYGVKD. The CDR3 DNA follows: TGTGCCATCAGTGACTCGGGGTTAGCCCAAGAGACCCAGTACTTC. Translation gives CAISDSGLAQETQYF.

This chain connects TRBV5-8 to TRBJ2-1; TRBD2 matches at 11 bases. J lost 5 bases, V lost 6 bases, and 7 bases had no gene match. Germline V gene data show CDR1 as SGHTS and CDR2 as YDEGEE. The CDR3 sequence is 15 residues long. The CDR3 is CASNSGLAANNEQFF. CDR3 sequence (DNA): TGTGCCAGCAATTCGGGACTAGCGGCTAACAATGAGCAGTTCTTC.

The chain combines TRBV2 with TRBJ1-1, with 7 bases identical to TRBD1. J was trimmed by 2 bases and V by 7 bases; bases with no gene match: 7. Per the germline V gene, CDR1 is SNHLY and CDR2 is FYNNEI. The CDR3 runs to 14 residues. In DNA form, the CDR3 reads TGTGCCAGCACCTCGGGACAGTTAAACACTGAAGCTTTCTTT. This encodes CASTSGQLNTEAFF.

CDR3: CASSPATWNYGYTF. In DNA, the CDR3 is TGTGCCAGCAGCCCCGCCACATGGAACTATGGCTACACCTTC. V usage is TRBV12-1 and J usage is TRBJ1-2; TRBD1, the D gene given by the table, was not confirmed from the DNA. TRBV12-1 is described as a pseudogene. CDR3 size: 14 residues.

The V and J genes are TRBV7-8 and TRBJ2-2; TRBD2 agrees at 7 bases. The J segment lost 2 bases and the V segment lost 5 bases, leaving 8 bases of the junction unmatched. The CDR3 is 16 amino acids. Germline V CDR1 and CDR2: SGHVS, FQNEAQ. CDR3 DNA: TGTGCCAGCAGCCCTAGGACTAGTCGCAACACCGGGGAGCTGTTTTTT. Protein: CASSPRTSRNTGELFF. Full variable domain (missing parts from reference TRBV7-8 and TRBJ2-2): GAGVSQSPRYKVAKRGQDVALRCDPISGHVSLFWYQQALGQGPEFLTYFQNEAQLDKSGLPSDRFFAERPEGSVSTLKIQRTQQEDSAVYLCASSPRTSRNTGELFFGEGSRLTVL.

This clone was seen ten or more times. The chain is built from TRBV19 and TRBJ2-1; 16 bases fit TRBD2. Trimming at V came to 4 bases and at J to 13 bases, leaving 4 bases not matched to a gene. CDR3 length equals 14 residues. From germline, CDR1 is LNHDA and CDR2 SQIVND (reference sequence). Written as DNA, the CDR3 is TGTGCCAGTAGTACCGGGACTAGCGGGGGGGGACAGTTCTTC. It codes for CASSTGTSGGGQFF.

This clone appeared once. The V gene is TRBV19, the J gene TRBJ1-1; a possible D gene is TRBD1 (6 bases). Trimming pared 7 bases from V and 10 bases from J, leaving 22 bases between. The germline V gene has CDR1 LNHDA and CDR2 SQIVND (reference sequence). The CDR3 sequence is 14 residues long. The CDR3 nucleotides are TGTGCCAGTACGAAACAGGGCCTCGCTTCCGGAGCTTTCTTT. This encodes CASTKQGLASGAFF.

V gene TRBV7-2 combines with J gene TRBJ2-7; 8 nucleotides match TRBD2. J was trimmed by 4 bases and V by 5 bases; bases with no gene match: 10. The germline V gene has CDR1 SGHTA and CDR2 FQGNSA. This CDR3 comprises 15 residues. The CDR3 spells CASSPWGGGIYEQYF. The CDR3 DNA follows: TGTGCCAGCAGCCCCTGGGGCGGGGGGATTTACGAGCAGTACTTC.